This entry is about one TCR beta chain. This record belongs to a study of patients and donors after allogeneic stem cell transplantation. TCRdb re-analysed the RT-PCR reads in MiXCR, keeping a single row per CDR3 protein. The table has roughly 140,000 distinct CDR3 sequences, 30% to 45% seen once. Sequencing used blood, either unsorted or a sorted T cell fraction (not recorded which). The TCR was taken from a human donor who was either an allogeneic HSCT recipient or a stem cell or donor lymphocyte infusion donor (not recorded which). It is not recorded whose cells these are; they may come from a transplant donor.

The CDR3, as DNA: TGTGCCAGCCGACCTTCTACTGCGGGGAACACCATATATTTT. Translating gives CASRPSTAGNTIYF. The chain couples TRBV28 to TRBJ1-3, with no clear D. Deletions cut 8 bases from V and 7 bases from J, with 18 bases between. This CDR3 is built from 14 residues. Germline CDR1 and CDR2: MDHEN and SYDVKM.